Below are 21 T cell receptor beta chains sequenced from a single sample in a study of metastatic and nonmetastatic thyroid tumors. Nobody among the patients had been given any treatment before thyroid surgery. Using MiXCR, TCRdb re-called clones from the PCR reads. The sample includes some 8,100 clones, 30% to 40% of them seen just once. The specimen was tumor tissue. All receptors come from a female donor with papillary thyroid cancer or a benign thyroid nodule (not recorded which). Some clones in this sample may be carry-over from other donors' samples.

The J gene is TRBJ2-3, the V gene TRBV20-1; TRBD2 aligns across 7 bases. Germline V gene data show CDR1 as DFQATT and CDR2 as SNEGSKA (reference sequence). CDR3 length: 16 residues. V lost 1 base, J lost 0 bases, and 7 bases stayed unmatched. In DNA, the CDR3 is TGCAGTGCTAGAGTCCTGAGCGGGGCAAGCACAGATACGCAGTATTTT. This encodes CSARVLSGASTDTQYF.

The rearrangement uses TRBV27 and TRBJ2-2, with 10 bases identical to TRBD2. The germline V gene encodes CDR1 MNHEY and CDR2 SMNVEV (reference sequence). J was trimmed by 7 bases and V by 4 bases; bases with no gene match: 12. This CDR3 spans 17 amino acids. The CDR3 loop reads CASSSSGRVIRNGELFF. The DNA of the CDR3 is TGTGCCAGCAGTTCTAGCGGGAGAGTTATAAGGAACGGGGAGCTGTTTTTT.

This chain uses TRBV7-8 with TRBJ1-6; 7 nucleotides align to TRBD1. The length of the CDR3 is 16 residues. Germline CDR1 is SGHVS and CDR2 is FQNEAQ. The junction had 10 bases not matched to a gene; V was cut back by 5 bases and J by 6 bases. The CDR3, as DNA: TGTGCCAGCAGCATTGGGGCAGGGGGTTCTAATTCACCCCTCCACTTT. Protein product: CASSIGAGGSNSPLHF.

The chain recombines TRBV20-1 with TRBJ2-1, with 8 bases matching TRBD2. This CDR3 is 13 amino acids long. Unmatched junction bases numbered 3, after V lost 5 bases and J lost 3 bases. The V gene's germline CDR1 is DFQATT and CDR2 SNEGSKA (reference sequence). Here the CDR3 reads CSAVAGNYNEQFF. The DNA of the CDR3 is TGCAGTGCTGTAGCGGGGAACTACAATGAGCAGTTCTTC.

The V call is TRBV6-1, the J call TRBJ1-2, with D uncertain. V was shortened by 6 bases and J by 8 bases, with 16 bases between the two germline ends. The CDR3 runs to 13 residues. The germline CDR1 and CDR2 sequences are MNHNS and SASEGT. In nucleotides, the CDR3 is TGTGCCAGCAGACCAGGAGTGGGAGCGGGCTACACCTTC. Translated: CASRPGVGAGYTF.

This clone has only one observation. A read error may account for a junction end that differs from germline. The gene calls are TRBV7-7 and TRBJ2-6; 9 bases map to TRBD1. The CDR3 covers 16 residues. The V gene's germline CDR1 is SSHAT and CDR2 FNYEAQ (reference sequence). The CDR3 DNA follows: TGTGCTAGCAGCTTAGGGACAGGGTTTGGGGCCAACGTCCTGACTTTC. It is translated as CASSLGTGFGANVLTF.

This clone was counted at least ten times. The chain recombines TRBV9 with TRBJ2-1, with 11 bases fitting TRBD2. The germline V gene has CDR1 SGDLS and CDR2 YYNGEE. The CDR3 runs 16 residues. The V segment lost 1 base and the J segment 7 bases; nucleotides outside the gene matches: 7. The CDR3 region is CASSVYGTSGLNEQFF. The CDR3 nucleotides are TGTGCCAGCAGCGTATATGGGACTAGCGGTTTAAATGAGCAGTTCTTC.

This clone was detected only a few times. The rearrangement links TRBV24-1 to TRBJ2-1; 10 bases are a match to TRBD1. From germline, CDR1 is KGHDR and CDR2 SFDVKD. With 1 base clipped from V and 8 bases from J, the junction kept 4 bases outside the gene matches. The CDR3 length is 15 residues. The CDR3 here is CATSDFGQGDDEQFF. CDR3 in DNA: TGTGCCACCAGTGATTTCGGACAGGGGGATGATGAGCAGTTCTTC.

The V call is TRBV15, the J call TRBJ2-7; 8 nucleotides match TRBD2. The V gene end was trimmed by 6 bases and the J gene end by 7 bases; junction bases not matched to a gene: 11. The germline gives CDR1 LNHNV, CDR2 YYDKDF (reference sequence). The CDR3 runs to 14 residues. The CDR3 DNA follows: TGTGCCACCAGATCAGCGGGAGCTCTGGGGGAGCAGTACTTC. This codes for CATRSAGALGEQYF.

This chain connects TRBV6-1 to TRBJ1-3; weak D call: TRBD1 (5 bases). CDR3 length: 15 residues. Germline CDR1 is MNHNS and CDR2 is SASEGT. V was clipped by 2 bases and J by 4 bases, with 12 bases between them. CDR3 protein: CASSEQGSGGNTIYF. The CDR3 nucleotides are TGTGCCAGCAGTGAACAGGGATCTGGGGGAAACACCATATATTTT.

By frequency in the sample, this clone is medium-sized. The chain is built from TRBV20-1 and TRBJ2-2; 8 positions match TRBD1. Germline CDR1 reads DFQATT; CDR2 reads SNEGSKA (reference sequence). Losses at the gene ends were 3 bases for V and 0 bases for J; bases not matched to a gene: 3. CDR3 size: 15 residues. The chain's CDR3 is CSASAQGANTGELFF. The DNA for the CDR3 is TGCAGTGCTAGCGCACAGGGGGCGAACACCGGGGAGCTGTTTTTT.

This chain joins TRBV5-1 and TRBJ1-1; D perhaps matches TRBD1 (6 bases). The CDR3 spans 15 residues. V gave up 4 bases and J gave up 5 bases, with 18 bases separating them. Germline CDR1 is SGHRS and CDR2 is YFSETQ. The CDR3 DNA reads as TGCGCCAGCAGCACCCACCCGACAGGTCCAACTGAAGCTTTCTTT. Its protein product is CASSTHPTGPTEAFF.

J is TRBJ2-3 and V is TRBV5-1; 9 bases align to TRBD2. V shed 1 base and J 6 bases; nucleotides not matched to a gene: 6. Germline-derived CDR1 and CDR2 are SGHRS and YFSETQ. The CDR3 sequence is 15 residues long. The CDR3 spells CASSLYGGREDTQYF. The CDR3 DNA reads as TGCGCCAGCAGCTTGTACGGCGGGAGGGAGGATACGCAGTATTTT.

The chain joins TRBV12-3 or TRBV12-4 to TRBJ1-2, with D maybe TRBD1 (6 bases). This CDR3 has 14 amino acids. V lost 5 bases and J lost 3, with 13 bases in between. The CDR3 reads CASSRQASYYGYTF. DNA for the CDR3: TGTGCCAGCAGTAGACAGGCTTCATACTATGGCTACACCTTC.

By proportion, this clone is medium-sized. This chain links TRBV19 with TRBJ1-5; maybe TRBD1 (6 bases). Germline loops: CDR1 LNHDA, CDR2 SQIVND (reference sequence). Deletions cut 1 base from V and 3 bases from J, with 10 bases between. There are 15 residues in the CDR3. CDR3 protein: CASSIAGGINQPQHF. The CDR3 nucleotides are TGTGCCAGTAGTATAGCCGGGGGCATCAATCAGCCCCAGCATTTT.

The chain carries TRBV6-1 and TRBJ1-6; D not certain. Between the trimmed V and J ends, which lost 6 bases and 11 bases, there was a span of 8 bases. The CDR3 loop spans 11 amino acids. CDR1 is MNHNS and CDR2 is SASEGT in the germline V gene. Here the CDR3 DNA reads TGTGCCAGCAGCCTCCGGCCACCCCTCCACTTT. Translation: CASSLRPPLHF.

V usage is TRBV19 and J usage is TRBJ1-5, with D possibly TRBD1 on 6 matching bases. V lost 4 bases and J 7 bases, leaving 8 bases between the germline ends. Germline assignment: CDR1 LNHDA and CDR2 SQIVND (reference sequence). The CDR3 loop spans 12 amino acids. CDR3 sequence (DNA): TGTGCCAGTAGTACAGGGGCCCAGCCCCAGCATTTT. Its translation is CASSTGAQPQHF. The complete variable domain, with remaining parts taken from reference TRBV19 and TRBJ1-5, reads DGGITQSPKYLFRKEGQNVTLSCEQNLNHDAMYWYRQDPGQGLRLIYYSQIVNDFQKGDIAEGYSVSREKKESFPLTVTSAQKNPTAFYLCASSTGAQPQHFGDGTRLSIL.

There are a few counts of this clone. The genes are TRBV7-8 and TRBJ2-6, with 14 bases that match TRBD2. V lost 9 bases to trimming and J lost 2 bases; unmatched junction nucleotides: 6. The CDR3 covers 17 residues. Per germline, CDR1 SGHVS and CDR2 FQNEAQ. CDR3: CASLPGLAGAGANVLTF. The CDR3 DNA sequence: TGTGCCAGTCTCCCGGGACTAGCGGGGGCTGGGGCCAACGTCCTGACTTTC.

This clone has just a few counts. The CDR3 DNA follows: TGTGCCAGCAGTTTGTCGGACCCCCGAGATCAGCCCCAGCATTTT. It specifies CASSLSDPRDQPQHF. This chain uses TRBV28 with TRBJ1-5; D ambiguous. V lost 3 bases and J lost 5, with 14 bases in between. CDR3 length equals 15 residues. Per the germline V gene, CDR1 is MDHEN and CDR2 is SYDVKM.

This clone was counted a few times. The chain uses TRBV19 and TRBJ2-1, with 8 bases aligning to TRBD2. The trim removed 10 bases at V and 1 base at J, leaving 9 bases unmatched. Per germline, CDR1 LNHDA and CDR2 SQIVND (reference sequence). The CDR3 totals 15 residues. The CDR3 sequence: CAISDSGTSYNEQFF. The CDR3 region has the DNA TGTGCCATCTCTGATAGCGGGACTTCCTACAATGAGCAGTTCTTC.

Regarding this clone: This specimen includes other DNA sequences encoding the same CDR3. The V gene is TRBV20-1, the J gene TRBJ1-2; 10 bases map to TRBD1. Germline assignment: CDR1 DFQATT and CDR2 SNEGSKA (reference sequence). The CDR3 covers 17 residues. With 6 bases clipped from V and 4 bases from J, the junction kept 17 bases outside the gene matches. CDR3 loop: CSAPGGTGASIGYGYTF. Written as DNA, the CDR3 is TGCAGTGCCCCGGGTGGGACAGGGGCTTCCATCGGCTATGGCTACACCTTC.